This record covers a single T cell receptor beta chain. Its cognate antigen is unknown. Different DNA sequences within this sample yield the same CDR3. Amplification used 60 Vbeta primers and 13 Jbeta primers. Generated by immunoSEQ multiplex PCR, the TCRdb table keeps only in-frame clones and is missing some. Its listing shows roughly 120,000 clones. The entry originates in a study of cytomegalovirus exposure and HLA in healthy donors. Looking at the study overall: Earlier, almost 120 million unique TCR beta sequences were recovered from about 200 million T cells by an analysis. Broader study findings: Most TCR sequences proved rare, with some public TCRs found in many donors.

J lost 4 bases, V lost 5 bases, and 8 bases had no gene match. The CDR3 extends over 16 amino acids. Germline CDR1 is SEHNR and CDR2 is FQNEAQ (reference sequence). Sequences were obtained from PBMCs. This sequence joins TRBV7-9 and TRBJ2-1; TRBD2 matches at 10 bases. The sequence derives from a man aged 35 to 55 in good health and CMV-seronegative. CDR3 in DNA: TGTGCCAGCAGCCTAGGGGGGACTAGCGCTTACAATGAGCAGTTCTTC. It encodes CASSLGGTSAYNEQFF.